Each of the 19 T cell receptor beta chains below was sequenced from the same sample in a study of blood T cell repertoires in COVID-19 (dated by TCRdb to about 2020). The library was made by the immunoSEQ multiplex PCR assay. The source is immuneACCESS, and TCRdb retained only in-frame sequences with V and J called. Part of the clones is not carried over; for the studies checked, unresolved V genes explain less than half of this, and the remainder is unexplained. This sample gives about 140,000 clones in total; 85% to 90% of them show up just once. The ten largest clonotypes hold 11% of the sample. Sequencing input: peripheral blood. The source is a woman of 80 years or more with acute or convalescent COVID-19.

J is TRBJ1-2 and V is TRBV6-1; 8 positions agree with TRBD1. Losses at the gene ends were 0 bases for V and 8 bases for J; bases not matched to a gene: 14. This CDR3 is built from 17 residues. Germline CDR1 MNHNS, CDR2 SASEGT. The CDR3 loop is CASSEAPLGTGGRGYTF. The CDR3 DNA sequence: TGTGCCAGCAGTGAAGCCCCCCTTGGGACAGGAGGACGCGGCTACACCTTC.

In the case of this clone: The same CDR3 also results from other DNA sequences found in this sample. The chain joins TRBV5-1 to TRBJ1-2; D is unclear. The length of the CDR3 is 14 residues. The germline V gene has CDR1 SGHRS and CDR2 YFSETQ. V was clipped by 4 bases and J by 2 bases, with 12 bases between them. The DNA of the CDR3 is TGCGCCAGCAGCCCCCCCGGCAGGAACTATGGCTACACCTTC. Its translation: CASSPPGRNYGYTF.

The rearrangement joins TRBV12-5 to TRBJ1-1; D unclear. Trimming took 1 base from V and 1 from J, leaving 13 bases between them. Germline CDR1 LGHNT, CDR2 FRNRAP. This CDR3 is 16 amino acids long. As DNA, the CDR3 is TGTGCTAGTGGTTTGGGCCAAACGAAGCCGAACACTGAAGCTTTCTTT. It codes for CASGLGQTKPNTEAFF.

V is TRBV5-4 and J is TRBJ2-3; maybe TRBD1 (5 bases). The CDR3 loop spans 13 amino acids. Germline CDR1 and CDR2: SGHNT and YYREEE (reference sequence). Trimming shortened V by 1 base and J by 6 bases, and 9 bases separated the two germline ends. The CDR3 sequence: CASSLLGADTQYF. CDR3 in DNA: TGTGCCAGCAGCTTGCTAGGGGCTGATACGCAGTATTTT.

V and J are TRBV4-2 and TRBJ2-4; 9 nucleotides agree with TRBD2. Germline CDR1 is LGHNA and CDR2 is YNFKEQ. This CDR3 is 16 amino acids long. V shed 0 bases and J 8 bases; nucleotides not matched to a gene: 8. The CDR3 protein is CASSQEAGGPGDIQYF. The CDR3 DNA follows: TGTGCCAGCAGCCAAGAGGCGGGGGGGCCGGGGGACATTCAGTACTTC.

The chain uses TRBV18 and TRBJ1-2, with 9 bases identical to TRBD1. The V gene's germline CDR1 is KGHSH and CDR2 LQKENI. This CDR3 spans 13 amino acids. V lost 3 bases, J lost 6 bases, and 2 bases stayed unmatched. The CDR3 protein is CASSPTGGDGYTF. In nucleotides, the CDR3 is TGTGCCAGCTCACCGACAGGGGGTGATGGCTACACCTTC.

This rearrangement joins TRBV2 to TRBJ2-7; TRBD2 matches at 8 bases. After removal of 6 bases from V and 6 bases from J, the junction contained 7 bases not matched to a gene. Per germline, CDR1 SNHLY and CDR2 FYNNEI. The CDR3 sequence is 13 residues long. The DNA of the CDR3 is TGTGCCAGCAGAGGGACTAGTATTGGCGAGCAGTACTTC. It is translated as CASRGTSIGEQYF. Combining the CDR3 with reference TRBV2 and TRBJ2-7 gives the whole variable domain EPEVTQTPSHQVTQMGQEVILRCVPISNHLYFYWYRQILGQKVEFLVSFYNNEISEKSEIFDDQFSVERPDGSNFTLKIRSTKLEDSAMYFCASRGTSIGEQYFGPGTRLTVT.

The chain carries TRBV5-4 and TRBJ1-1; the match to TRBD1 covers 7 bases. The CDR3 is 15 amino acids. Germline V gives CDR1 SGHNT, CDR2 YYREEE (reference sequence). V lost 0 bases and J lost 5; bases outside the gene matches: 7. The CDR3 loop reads CASSLGAGGRTEAFF. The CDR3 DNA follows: TGTGCCAGCAGCTTGGGAGCAGGGGGGAGAACTGAAGCTTTCTTT.

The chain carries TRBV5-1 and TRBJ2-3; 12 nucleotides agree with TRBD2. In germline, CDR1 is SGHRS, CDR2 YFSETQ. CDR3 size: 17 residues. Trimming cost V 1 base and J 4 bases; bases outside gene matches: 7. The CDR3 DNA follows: TGCGCCAGCAGCTTGACTAGCACTAGCGGGGGGTCAGATACGCAGTATTTT. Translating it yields CASSLTSTSGGSDTQYF. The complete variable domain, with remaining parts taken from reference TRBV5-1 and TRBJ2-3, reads KAGVTQTPRYLIKTRGQQVTLSCSPISGHRSVSWYQQTPGQGLQFLFEYFSETQRNKGNFPGRFSGRQFSNSRSEMNVSTLELGDSALYLCASSLTSTSGGSDTQYFGPGTRLTVL.

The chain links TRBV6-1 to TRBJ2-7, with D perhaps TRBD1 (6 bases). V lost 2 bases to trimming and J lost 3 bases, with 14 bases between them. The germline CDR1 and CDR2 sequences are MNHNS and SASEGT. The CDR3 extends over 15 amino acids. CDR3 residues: CASSERVTGSYEQYF. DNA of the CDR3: TGTGCCAGCAGTGAACGGGTCACAGGGAGCTACGAGCAGTACTTC.

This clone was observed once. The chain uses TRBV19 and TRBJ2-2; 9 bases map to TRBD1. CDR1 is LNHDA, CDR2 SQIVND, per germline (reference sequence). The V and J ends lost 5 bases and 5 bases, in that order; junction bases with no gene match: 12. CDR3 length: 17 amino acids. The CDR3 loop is CASSPAPGQGTTGELFF. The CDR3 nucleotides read TGTGCCAGTAGTCCGGCTCCGGGACAGGGTACGACCGGGGAGCTGTTTTTT.

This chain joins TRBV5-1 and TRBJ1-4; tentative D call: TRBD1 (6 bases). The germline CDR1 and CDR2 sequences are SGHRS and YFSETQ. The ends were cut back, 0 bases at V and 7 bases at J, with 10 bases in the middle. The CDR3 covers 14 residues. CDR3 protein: CASSLVQGGEKLFF. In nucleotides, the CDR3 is TGCGCCAGCAGCTTGGTACAGGGTGGTGAAAAACTGTTTTTT. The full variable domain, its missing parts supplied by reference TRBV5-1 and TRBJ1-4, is KAGVTQTPRYLIKTRGQQVTLSCSPISGHRSVSWYQQTPGQGLQFLFEYFSETQRNKGNFPGRFSGRQFSNSRSEMNVSTLELGDSALYLCASSLVQGGEKLFFGSGTQLSVL.

This CDR3 is CASSPPGQGYTEAFF. CDR3 DNA sequence: TGTGCCAGTAGTCCACCGGGACAGGGTTACACTGAAGCTTTCTTT. The chain couples TRBV19 to TRBJ1-1, with 9 bases lining up with TRBD1. Germline CDR1 reads LNHDA; CDR2 reads SQIVND (reference sequence). The CDR3 extends over 15 amino acids. Trimming at V came to 5 bases and at J to 3 bases, leaving 7 bases not matched to a gene.

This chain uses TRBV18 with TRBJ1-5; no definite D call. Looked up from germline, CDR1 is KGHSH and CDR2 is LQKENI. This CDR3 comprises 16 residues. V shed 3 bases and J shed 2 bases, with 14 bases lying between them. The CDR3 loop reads CASSPAGRIGNQPQHF. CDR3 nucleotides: TGTGCCAGCTCACCGGCGGGGAGGATTGGCAATCAGCCCCAGCATTTT.

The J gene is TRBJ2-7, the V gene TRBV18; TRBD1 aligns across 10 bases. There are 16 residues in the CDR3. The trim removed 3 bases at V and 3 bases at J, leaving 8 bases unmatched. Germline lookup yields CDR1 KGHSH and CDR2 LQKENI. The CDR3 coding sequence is TGTGCCAGCTCACCGGTATCGGGACAGGGGAACTACGAGCAGTACTTC. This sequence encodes CASSPVSGQGNYEQYF. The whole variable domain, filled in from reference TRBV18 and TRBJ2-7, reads NAGVMQNPRHLVRRRGQEARLRCSPMKGHSHVYWYRQLPEEGLKFMVYLQKENIIDESGMPKERFSAEFPKEGPSILRIQQVVRGDSAAYFCASSPVSGQGNYEQYFGPGTRLTVT.

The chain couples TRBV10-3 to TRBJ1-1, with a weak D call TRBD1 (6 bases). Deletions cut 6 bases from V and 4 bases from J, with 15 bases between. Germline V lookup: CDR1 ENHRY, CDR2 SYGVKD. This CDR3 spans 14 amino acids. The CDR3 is CAISSTGVSTEAFF. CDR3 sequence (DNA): TGTGCCATCAGCTCGACAGGAGTCAGCACTGAAGCTTTCTTT.

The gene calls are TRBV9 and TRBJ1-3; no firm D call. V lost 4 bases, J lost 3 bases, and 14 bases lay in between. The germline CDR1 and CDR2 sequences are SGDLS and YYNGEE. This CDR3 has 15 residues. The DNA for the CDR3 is TGTGCCAGCAGCCCCCCATCAGAGGTTGGAAACACCATATATTTT. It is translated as CASSPPSEVGNTIYF.

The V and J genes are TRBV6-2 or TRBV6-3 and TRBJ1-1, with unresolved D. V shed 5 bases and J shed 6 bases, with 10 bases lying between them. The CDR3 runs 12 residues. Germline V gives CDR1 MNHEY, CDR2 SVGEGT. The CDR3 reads CASSSLPSEAFF. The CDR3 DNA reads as TGTGCCAGCAGTAGCCTCCCTTCTGAAGCTTTCTTT.

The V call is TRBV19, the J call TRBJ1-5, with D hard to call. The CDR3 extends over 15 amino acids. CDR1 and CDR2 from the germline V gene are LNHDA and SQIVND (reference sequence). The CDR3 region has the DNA TGTGCTACGGCCGAAACTAAATATAGCAATCAGCCCCAGCATTTT. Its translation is CATAETKYSNQPQHF.